This entry lists 5 T cell receptor beta chains sequenced from one sample in a study of blood T cells in healthy people across ages (dated by TCRdb to 2013 to 2016). Library generation was performed with 5' RACE. Sequencing used an Illumina HiSeq 2500. A second PCR of about 7 to 12 cycles was run with a J-beta primer mix and a sample-barcoded 5' primer. The raw public data were reprocessed by TCRdb itself: fastp quality trimming at Q25, MiXCR clonotype calling, in-frame beta chains only. Every distinct CDR3 protein forms one entry, paired with its most common genes and DNA. The sample table shows around 1.7 million distinct CDR3 sequences, and roughly 27% are seen once. The top ten hold about 7.7% of the sample. Sequencing was performed on blood. The origin of the receptors is a woman younger than 45 in good health.

A few counts support this clonotype. V gene TRBV3-1 combines with J gene TRBJ2-6, with unresolved D. CDR1 and CDR2 (germline): LGHDT, YNNKEL (reference sequence). Deletions cut 4 bases from V and 1 base from J, with 11 bases between. This CDR3 spans 16 amino acids. The CDR3, as DNA: TGTGCCAGCAGCCCGGATTTACCTTCTGGGGCCAACGTCCTGACTTTC. This gives the protein CASSPDLPSGANVLTF. The full variable domain, in which reference TRBV3-1 and TRBJ2-6 provide the parts outside the CDR3, is DTAVSQTPKYLVTQMGNDKSIKCEQNLGHDTMYWYKQDSKKFLKIMFSYNNKELIINETVPNRFSPKSPDKAHLNLHINSLELGDSAVYFCASSPDLPSGANVLTFGAGSRLTVL.

The chain couples TRBV6-6 to TRBJ1-1; D gene unclear. Trimming took off 4 bases at V and 9 bases at J, with 15 bases between the two ends. The CDR3 extends over 13 amino acids. Germline CDR1 reads MNHNY; CDR2 reads SVGAGI (reference sequence). The CDR3 bases are TGTGCCAGCAGTTTAGGGATCCAAAACAAAGCTTTCTTT. It is translated as CASSLGIQNKAFF.

This clonotype was seen a handful of times. The chain employs TRBV28 and TRBJ2-7; D not resolved. Trimming took 5 bases from V and 0 from J, leaving 8 bases between them. Germline V CDR1 and CDR2: MDHEN, SYDVKM. The length of the CDR3 is 13 residues. CDR3 in amino acids: CASSLPYSYEQYF. DNA of the CDR3: TGTGCCAGCAGTCTCCCGTACTCCTACGAGCAGTACTTC. Based on the CDR3 plus reference TRBV28 and TRBJ2-7, the full variable domain is DVKVTQSSRYLVKRTGEKVFLECVQDMDHENMFWYRQDPGLGLRLIYFSYDVKMKEKGDIPEGYSVSREKKERFSLILESASTNQTSMYLCASSLPYSYEQYFGPGTRLTVT.

This clonotype was detected a few times. The V and J genes are TRBV15 and TRBJ1-5; D gene uncertain. V shed 3 bases and J shed 1 base, with 10 bases lying between them. This CDR3 has 15 amino acids. The germline gives CDR1 LNHNV, CDR2 YYDKDF (reference sequence). The CDR3 protein is CATSSKPQSNQPQHF. Here the CDR3 DNA reads TGTGCCACCAGCAGTAAGCCCCAGAGCAATCAGCCCCAGCATTTT.

This clonotype has more than one count but fewer than ten. The chain couples TRBV20-1 to TRBJ2-1; 9 bases fit TRBD2. The CDR3 is made up of 12 amino acids. Germline V gene sequence: CDR1 DFQATT, CDR2 SNEGSKA (reference sequence). The V segment lost 6 bases and the J segment 6 bases; nucleotides outside the gene matches: 3. This CDR3 is CSAPTSGNEQFF. The CDR3 DNA sequence: TGCAGTGCCCCGACTAGCGGCAATGAGCAGTTCTTC.